A selection of T cell receptor beta chains follows, all from one sample in a study of beta chain features in type 1 diabetes. Data came from immunoSEQ multiplex PCR; TCRdb stores just in-frame clones and leaves some out. Of about 320,000 clones in the sample, around 15% were seen once. Source material: central memory CD4+ T cells from blood. These receptors all stem from a man between 25 and 39 years old in good health. Both conserved end residues are part of each CDR3. The order of the fields is CDR3 protein, CDR3 DNA, D gene, V gene, clone size, J gene. A D gene is named only where the DNA matches it firmly. Size tells how often a clone was seen (once, few, many) or the class of an expanded clone, and some rows leave it out.

CASSTGTGGEYEQYF	TGTGCCAGCTCGACCGGGACAGGGGGAGAATACGAGCAGTACTTC	TRBD1	TRBV18	few	TRBJ2-7
CASSQDRDRVYNEQFF	TGTGCCAGCAGCCAAGACCGGGACAGGGTCTACAATGAGCAGTTCTTC	TRBD1	TRBV11-2	few	TRBJ2-1
CASSYSSQGQAEAFF	TGTGCCAGCAGTTACTCATCACAGGGACAGGCTGAAGCTTTCTTT	TRBD1	TRBV6-5	few	TRBJ1-1
CASSSTDRTDTQYF	TGTGCCAGCAGTTCGACGGACAGGACAGATACGCAGTATTTT	TRBD1	TRBV6-5	.	TRBJ2-3
CASSRGPTVYNQPQHF	TGTGCCAGCAGCAGGGGCCCGACAGTTTACAATCAGCCCCAGCATTTT	.	TRBV5-6	few	TRBJ1-5
CASSVRQGRDTQYF	TGTGCCAGCAGCGTCCGACAGGGGAGAGATACGCAGTATTTT	TRBD1	TRBV9	.	TRBJ2-3
CASSLLGATGELFF	TGTGCCAGCAGCTTACTGGGGGCGACCGGGGAGCTGTTTTTT	.	TRBV7-2	few	TRBJ2-2
CASSGGLGANEKLFF	TGCGCCAGCAGCGGTGGCTTGGGGGCTAATGAAAAACTGTTTTTT	.	TRBV5-1	few	TRBJ1-4
CASSLWGAGANVLTF	TGTGCCAGCAGCTTATGGGGGGCTGGGGCCAACGTCCTGACTTTC	.	TRBV7-2	few	TRBJ2-6
CASSDQTGSYNEQFF	TGTGCCAGCAGCGATCAAACCGGGTCCTACAATGAGCAGTTCTTC	.	TRBV6-1	few	TRBJ2-1
CSYNRGFDTQYF	TGCAGCTATAATAGAGGGTTCGATACGCAGTATTTT	.	TRBV29-1	few	TRBJ2-3
CSGSTGNTGELFF	TGCAGCGGTTCGACAGGGAACACCGGGGAGCTGTTTTTT	.	TRBV29-1	.	TRBJ2-2
CATSRYSTRGDTQYF	TGTGCCACCAGCAGGTACTCCACCAGGGGGGATACGCAGTATTTT	TRBD1	TRBV15	.	TRBJ2-3
CASSPTLLGAEAFF	TGTGCCAGCAGCCCCACCTTATTGGGGGCTGAAGCTTTCTTT	.	TRBV9	.	TRBJ1-1
CASSKTAKNTEAFF	TGTGCCAGCAGCAAGACAGCTAAGAACACTGAAGCTTTCTTT	.	TRBV10-3	.	TRBJ1-1
CASSLEGTAKRYGYTF	TGCGCCAGCAGCTTGGAAGGGACAGCAAAAAGATATGGCTACACCTTC	TRBD1	TRBV5-1	many	TRBJ1-2
CASRRAGVNNEQFF	TGTGCCAGCAGACGAGCGGGAGTGAACAATGAGCAGTTCTTC	TRBD2	TRBV6-5	.	TRBJ2-1
CASSPLDPETQYF	TGTGCCAGCTCACCACTGGACCCAGAGACCCAGTACTTC	.	TRBV18	few	TRBJ2-5
CASSLVTRGQETQYF	TGTGCCAGCAGCTTGGTAACCCGCGGCCAAGAGACCCAGTACTTC	.	TRBV5-4	many	TRBJ2-5
CASSPRTGEKAQYF	TGTGCCAGCAGCCCACGGACAGGGGAGAAGGCCCAGTACTTC	TRBD1	TRBV7-8	.	TRBJ2-5
CASSLGQGGETQYF	TGTGCCAGCAGCTTGGGACAGGGTGGAGAGACCCAGTACTTC	TRBD1	TRBV5-4	.	TRBJ2-5
CASSEEGQINTEAFF	TGTGCCAGCAGTGAAGAAGGACAGATTAACACTGAAGCTTTCTTT	.	TRBV2	few	TRBJ1-1
CASSPAGVRNTEAFF	TGTGCCAGCAGCCCGGCGGGGGTTCGGAACACTGAAGCTTTCTTT	.	TRBV5-4	few	TRBJ1-1
CAWSTGGSSGANVLTF	TGTGCCTGGTCTACAGGGGGCAGCTCTGGGGCCAACGTCCTGACTTTC	TRBD1	TRBV30	.	TRBJ2-6
CASSLAGREGYTF	TGTGCCAGCAGCTTAGCAGGCAGGGAGGGCTACACCTTC	.	TRBV7-2	few	TRBJ1-2
CASSESYGSQKLFF	TGCGCCAGCAGTGAGTCCTACGGGAGCCAAAAACTGTTTTTT	.	TRBV10-1	.	TRBJ1-4
CASSAGIQKETQYF	TGCGCCAGCAGCGCCGGGATCCAGAAAGAGACCCAGTACTTC	.	TRBV5-1	.	TRBJ2-5
CASSLGGPAREQFF	TGTGCCAGCAGCTTAGGAGGACCGGCGAGGGAGCAGTTCTTC	.	TRBV11-3	.	TRBJ2-1
CASSEARTATDTQYF	TGTGCCAGCAGTGAAGCGCGGACCGCCACAGATACGCAGTATTTT	.	TRBV2	many	TRBJ2-3
CASSVAGDRAGEQYF	TGTGCCAGCAGCGTAGCCGGGGACAGGGCGGGGGAGCAGTACTTC	TRBD1	TRBV9	few	TRBJ2-7
CASSGTGGYGEKLFF	TGTGCCAGCAGCGGGACAGGGGGGTATGGGGAAAAACTGTTTTTT	TRBD1	TRBV9	few	TRBJ1-4
CASSSRGSTGRAFF	TGTGCCAGCAGCTCCAGAGGGAGTACAGGGAGAGCTTTCTTT	.	TRBV7-2	.	TRBJ1-1
CASSRQLNTEAFF	TGTGCCAGTAGCCGACAGCTGAACACTGAAGCTTTCTTT	.	TRBV19	.	TRBJ1-1
CASRSTSTDTQYF	TGTGCCAGTAGGTCGACTAGCACAGATACGCAGTATTTT	.	TRBV19	many	TRBJ2-3